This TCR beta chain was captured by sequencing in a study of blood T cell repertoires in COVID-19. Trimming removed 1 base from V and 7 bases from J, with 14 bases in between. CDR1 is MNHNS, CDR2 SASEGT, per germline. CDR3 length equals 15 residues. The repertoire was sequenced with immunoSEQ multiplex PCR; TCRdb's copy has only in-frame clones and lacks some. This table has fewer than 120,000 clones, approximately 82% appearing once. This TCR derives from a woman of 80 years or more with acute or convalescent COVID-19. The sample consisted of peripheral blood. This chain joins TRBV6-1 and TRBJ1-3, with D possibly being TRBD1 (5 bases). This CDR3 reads CASSEVAGPGNTIYF. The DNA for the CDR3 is TGTGCCAGCAGTGAAGTGGCAGGGCCCGGGAACACCATATATTTT.